Shown below are 8 T cell receptor beta chains from a single sample sequenced in a study of PD-1 blockade in classical Hodgkin lymphoma. Only in-frame clones appear in the TCRdb table, and some are missing; sequencing was by immunoSEQ multiplex PCR. The sample carries about 21,000 clones, about 83% recorded once. Time point denoted: newly diagnosed, previously untreated cHL patient sample. Thawed PBMCs supplied CD8+ T cells via magnetic negative selection. Sequencing input: CD8+ T cells from blood. The receptors originated from a human donor with classical Hodgkin lymphoma.

The rearrangement uses TRBV6-6 and TRBJ1-5, with TRBD1 matching over 7 bases. The length of the CDR3 is 14 residues. The trim removed 8 bases at V and 2 bases at J, leaving 6 bases unmatched. Per germline, CDR1 MNHNY and CDR2 SVGAGI (reference sequence). CDR3 in amino acids: CASLTGSGNQPQHF. The CDR3 region has the DNA TGTGCCAGCTTGACAGGGTCTGGCAATCAGCCCCAGCATTTT.

This chain joins TRBV7-2 and TRBJ2-7; tentatively, D is TRBD2 (5 bases). CDR3 length: 14 amino acids. V gave up 3 bases and J gave up 3 bases, with 12 bases separating them. Germline V lookup: CDR1 SGHTA, CDR2 FQGNSA. CDR3: CASSFTGVGYEQYF. CDR3 in DNA: TGTGCCAGCAGCTTCACCGGGGTGGGCTACGAGCAGTACTTC.

This clone has more than one count but fewer than ten. This sequence joins TRBV19 and TRBJ1-1; D call uncertain. Germline V gene data show CDR1 as LNHDA and CDR2 as SQIVND (reference sequence). V was pared by 6 bases and J by 1 base, with 3 bases between. The CDR3 has 11 amino acids. The chain's CDR3 is CASSWNTEAFF. The DNA of the CDR3 is TGTGCCAGTAGCTGGAACACTGAAGCTTTCTTT.

The chain is built from TRBV28 and TRBJ2-3; D is perhaps TRBD2 (6 bases). V was cut by 3 bases and J by 2 bases, with 12 bases left in between. Germline lookup yields CDR1 MDHEN and CDR2 SYDVKM. CDR3 size: 15 residues. CDR3: CASSLAEGVTDTQYF. Here the CDR3 DNA reads TGTGCCAGCAGTTTGGCGGAGGGAGTCACAGATACGCAGTATTTT.

This rearrangement joins TRBV11-2 to TRBJ2-1; a weak D match, TRBD1 (5 bases). The CDR3 runs to 15 residues. With 4 bases removed from V and 5 bases from J, the gap between germline ends came to 15 bases. Germline assignment: CDR1 SGHAT and CDR2 FQNNGV. This CDR3 is CASSSIRTSDNEQFF. The CDR3 DNA sequence: TGTGCCAGCAGCTCCATCAGGACATCGGACAATGAGCAGTTCTTC.

This sequence joins TRBV19 and TRBJ1-4; 9 nucleotides agree with TRBD1. The junction had 9 bases not matched to a gene; V was cut back by 5 bases and J by 8 bases. This CDR3 comprises 15 residues. Germline V CDR1 and CDR2: LNHDA, SQIVND (reference sequence). CDR3 DNA: TGTGCCAGTAGTCACCGGGACAGGGTCGGGGAAAAACTGTTTTTT. Translated, it gives CASSHRDRVGEKLFF.

The chain recombines TRBV15 with TRBJ2-7; D not certain. V gave up 0 bases and J gave up 7 bases, with 22 bases separating them. CDR3 size: 17 residues. CDR1 and CDR2 from the germline V gene are LNHNV and YYDKDF (reference sequence). The CDR3 loop reads CATSRDLMGVSFGEQYF. The CDR3 DNA follows: TGTGCCACCAGCAGAGATTTAATGGGTGTCTCCTTCGGTGAGCAGTACTTC.

This rearrangement joins TRBV28 to TRBJ2-3, with TRBD1 identical over 8 bases. The CDR3 totals 16 residues. With 5 bases clipped from V and 3 bases from J, the junction kept 10 bases outside the gene matches. The germline V gene has CDR1 MDHEN and CDR2 SYDVKM. CDR3 loop: CASSPPDRVVTDTQYF. CDR3 nucleotide sequence: TGTGCCAGCAGTCCTCCGGACAGGGTGGTTACAGATACGCAGTATTTT.